The sequence of this T cell receptor beta chain was determined in a study of blood T cell repertoires in COVID-19. In the original processing: The authors estimated nucleated cell counts from reference gene primer amplification. The repertoire was sequenced with immunoSEQ multiplex PCR; TCRdb's copy has only in-frame clones and lacks some. V, J and clone size were drawn from that table, and D and trimming were deduced from the DNA. This table has around 180,000 clones, 86% appearing once. Which cohort a participant joined came from the clinical history participants gave. The V gene end was trimmed by 5 bases and the J gene end by 7 bases; junction bases not matched to a gene: 9. The CDR3 spans 14 residues. Germline V gene lookup returns CDR1 SGHVS and CDR2 FNYEAQ.

The chain is built from TRBV7-6 and TRBJ1-2, with 8 bases identical to TRBD1. The sequencing sample was made of PBMCs or T cells enriched from blood (not recorded which). This receptor was taken from a woman in her thirties who had recovered from COVID-19. The CDR3 region has the DNA TGTGCCAGCAGCCTAGGACAGGGTTTTCGTGGCTACACCTTC. This gives the protein CASSLGQGFRGYTF.